This T cell receptor (beta chain) is drawn from a study of blood T cell repertoires in COVID-19. Study background: Some COVID-19 samples were acute and others convalescent; all came from the United States, Italy and Spain. From T cells, B-cell-depleted T cells, or PBMCs came the material, which was cDNA or gDNA.

The CDR3 consists of 14 residues. Trimming took 2 bases from V and 4 from J, leaving 11 bases between them. CDR1 MNHEY and CDR2 SVGAGI come from the germline V gene. How the authors handled the data: Amplification of reference gene primers was used by the study to estimate nucleated cell counts. The repertoire was sequenced with immunoSEQ multiplex PCR; TCRdb's copy has only in-frame clones and lacks some. V and J calls and clone size are copied from that table; D and trimming were computed from the DNA. The sample has fewer than 250,000 clones, approximately 83% seen once. Sequencing was performed on peripheral blood. The genes are TRBV6-5 and TRBJ1-1, with D possibly matching TRBD1 (6 bases). This TCR derives from a middle-aged woman with active or convalescent COVID-19. CDR3 coding DNA: TGTGCCAGCAGTTACGCAGGGGTGGGCACTGAAGCTTTCTTT. This sequence encodes CASSYAGVGTEAFF.